Listed below are T cell receptor beta chains from one sample, sequenced in a study of T cell responses to AZD1222 COVID-19 vaccine. The protocol was immunoSEQ multiplex PCR, while the TCRdb copy is restricted to in-frame clones and leaves out a portion. The sample lists about 130,000 clones; roughly 85% were seen once. Sample: peripheral blood, taken on day 0 of AZD1222 vaccination. The source of these receptors is an adult in good health. The CDR3 runs from the conserved cysteine through the conserved F or W. Each record gives: J gene, CDR3 length, D gene, clone size, V gene, CDR3 protein, CDR3 DNA. A D gene is named only where the DNA matches it firmly. Clone size is stated in some rows and not others, as once, few, many or a class when expanded.

j_gene: TRBJ1-2; len: 16; d_gene: TRBD1; abundance: NA; v_gene: TRBV18; CDR3aa: CASSPSGTVNMRGYTF; CDR3nt: TGTGCCAGCTCACCAAGCGGGACAGTCAATATGCGGGGCTACACCTTC
j_gene: TRBJ2-7; len: 15; d_gene: NA; abundance: NA; v_gene: TRBV5-1; CDR3aa: CASSLSRVLPYEQYF; CDR3nt: TGCGCCAGCAGCTTAAGCAGAGTCTTACCCTACGAGCAGTACTTC
j_gene: TRBJ1-2; len: 14; d_gene: NA; abundance: NA; v_gene: TRBV12-1; CDR3aa: CASSFTGINYGYTF; CDR3nt: TGTGCCAGCAGCTTTACCGGGATTAACTATGGCTACACCTTC
j_gene: TRBJ1-5; len: 14; d_gene: NA; abundance: NA; v_gene: TRBV5-1; CDR3aa: CASSLEGKHQPQHF; CDR3nt: TGCGCCAGCAGCTTAGAAGGTAAACACCAGCCCCAGCATTTT
j_gene: TRBJ1-2; len: 14; d_gene: NA; abundance: once; v_gene: TRBV6-5; CDR3aa: CAIRQGAANYGYTF; CDR3nt: TGTGCCATCAGGCAAGGGGCGGCTAACTATGGCTACACCTTC
j_gene: TRBJ1-5; len: 15; d_gene: NA; abundance: NA; v_gene: TRBV7-2; CDR3aa: CASSLDGWGNQPQHF; CDR3nt: TGTGCCAGCAGCTTAGACGGGTGGGGCAATCAGCCCCAGCATTTT
j_gene: TRBJ1-1; len: 14; d_gene: NA; abundance: NA; v_gene: TRBV9; CDR3aa: CASSAARVGTEAFF; CDR3nt: TGTGCCAGCAGCGCCGCGAGGGTGGGGACTGAAGCTTTCTTT
j_gene: TRBJ2-7; len: 14; d_gene: TRBD2; abundance: NA; v_gene: TRBV30; CDR3aa: CAWSLGLVSVEQYF; CDR3nt: TGTGCCTGGAGTCTGGGACTAGTCTCGGTCGAGCAGTACTTC
j_gene: TRBJ2-1; len: 14; d_gene: NA; abundance: NA; v_gene: TRBV5-1; CDR3aa: CASSLGGVDDEQFF; CDR3nt: TGCGCCAGCAGCTTGGGAGGGGTCGACGATGAGCAGTTCTTC
j_gene: TRBJ1-2; len: 14; d_gene: NA; abundance: NA; v_gene: TRBV6-4; CDR3aa: CASSDSEGVGGYTF; CDR3nt: TGTGCCAGCAGTGACTCGGAGGGGGTAGGGGGCTACACCTTC
j_gene: TRBJ2-2; len: 15; d_gene: NA; abundance: once; v_gene: TRBV5-1; CDR3aa: CASSLLRSNTGELFF; CDR3nt: TGCGCCAGCAGCTTGCTCAGGAGTAACACCGGGGAGCTGTTTTTT
j_gene: TRBJ2-1; len: 15; d_gene: NA; abundance: once; v_gene: TRBV2; CDR3aa: CASRYSVSSYNEQFF; CDR3nt: TGTGCCAGCAGGTACAGCGTAAGCTCCTACAATGAGCAGTTCTTC
j_gene: TRBJ2-5; len: 15; d_gene: NA; abundance: NA; v_gene: TRBV24-1; CDR3aa: CATSDRTGPQETQYF; CDR3nt: TGTGCCACCAGTGACCGTACAGGGCCCCAAGAGACCCAGTACTTC
j_gene: TRBJ1-1; len: 15; d_gene: NA; abundance: few; v_gene: TRBV5-1; CDR3aa: CASSPPGVMNTEAFF; CDR3nt: TGCGCCAGCTCCCCCCCAGGGGTCATGAACACTGAAGCTTTCTTT
j_gene: TRBJ2-7; len: 14; d_gene: NA; abundance: NA; v_gene: TRBV7-9; CDR3aa: CASSSTDKTYEQYF; CDR3nt: TGTGCCAGCAGCTCCACAGACAAAACCTACGAGCAGTACTTC
j_gene: TRBJ1-3; len: 14; d_gene: NA; abundance: NA; v_gene: TRBV3-1/TRBV3-2; CDR3aa: CASSQGVAGNTIYF; CDR3nt: TGTGCCAGCAGCCAAGGAGTTGCCGGAAACACCATATATTTT
j_gene: TRBJ2-7; len: 13; d_gene: TRBD1; abundance: once; v_gene: TRBV29-1; CDR3aa: CSVSLTGGGEQYF; CDR3nt: TGCAGCGTTAGTCTTACAGGGGGCGGTGAGCAGTACTTC
j_gene: TRBJ1-4; len: 15; d_gene: NA; abundance: few; v_gene: TRBV7-9; CDR3aa: CASSLDLRGNEKLFF; CDR3nt: TGTGCCAGCAGCTTAGACCTGAGAGGTAATGAAAAACTGTTTTTT
j_gene: TRBJ2-1; len: 15; d_gene: TRBD2; abundance: NA; v_gene: TRBV29-1; CDR3aa: CSVGLRDYGYNEQFF; CDR3nt: TGCAGCGTTGGCTTGCGGGACTATGGCTACAATGAGCAGTTCTTC
j_gene: TRBJ1-3; len: 16; d_gene: NA; abundance: NA; v_gene: TRBV25-1; CDR3aa: CASSEFPQGSGNTIYF; CDR3nt: TGTGCCAGCAGTGAATTCCCCCAGGGCTCTGGAAACACCATATATTTT
j_gene: TRBJ2-7; len: 13; d_gene: NA; abundance: NA; v_gene: TRBV29-1; CDR3aa: CSVEVDRAYEQYF; CDR3nt: TGCAGCGTTGAAGTGGACCGCGCCTACGAGCAGTACTTC
j_gene: TRBJ1-2; len: 14; d_gene: NA; abundance: NA; v_gene: TRBV16; CDR3aa: CASSRPLEVYGYTF; CDR3nt: TGTGCCAGCAGCCGCCCCTTAGAGGTCTATGGCTACACCTTC
j_gene: TRBJ1-5; len: 14; d_gene: NA; abundance: once; v_gene: TRBV7-8; CDR3aa: CASSLGQSNQPQHF; CDR3nt: TGTGCCAGCAGCTTAGGTCAGAGCAATCAGCCCCAGCATTTT
j_gene: TRBJ1-4; len: 13; d_gene: NA; abundance: NA; v_gene: TRBV11-2; CDR3aa: CASSLETGEKLFF; CDR3nt: TGTGCCAGCAGCTTAGAAACGGGGGAAAAACTGTTTTTT
j_gene: TRBJ2-2; len: 15; d_gene: NA; abundance: few; v_gene: TRBV7-6; CDR3aa: CASSLAVWGTGELFF; CDR3nt: TGTGCCAGCAGCTTAGCAGTGTGGGGAACCGGGGAGCTGTTTTTT
j_gene: TRBJ2-1; len: 14; d_gene: TRBD1; abundance: NA; v_gene: TRBV6-5; CDR3aa: CASSLDRGRGEQFF; CDR3nt: TGTGCCAGCAGCCTAGACAGGGGAAGGGGTGAGCAGTTCTTC
j_gene: TRBJ1-2; len: 12; d_gene: NA; abundance: NA; v_gene: TRBV5-4; CDR3aa: CASSLVEVGYTF; CDR3nt: TGTGCCAGCAGCTTGGTGGAGGTTGGCTACACCTTC
j_gene: TRBJ1-2; len: 16; d_gene: NA; abundance: NA; v_gene: TRBV7-2; CDR3aa: CASSPPRAGPPYGYTF; CDR3nt: TGTGCCAGCAGCCCACCAAGGGCAGGGCCCCCCTATGGCTACACCTTC
j_gene: TRBJ1-5; len: 15; d_gene: NA; abundance: NA; v_gene: TRBV6-4; CDR3aa: CASSELANSNQPQHF; CDR3nt: TGTGCCAGCAGTGAGCTCGCGAATAGCAATCAGCCCCAGCATTTT
j_gene: TRBJ1-5; len: 12; d_gene: NA; abundance: once; v_gene: TRBV7-9; CDR3aa: CASSPAGQPQHF; CDR3nt: TGTGCCAGCAGTCCCGCGGGGCAGCCCCAGCATTTT
j_gene: TRBJ1-1; len: 14; d_gene: NA; abundance: NA; v_gene: TRBV29-1; CDR3aa: CSVPREVGNTEAFF; CDR3nt: TGCAGCGTCCCCCGGGAGGTTGGGAACACTGAAGCTTTCTTT
j_gene: TRBJ1-3; len: 14; d_gene: NA; abundance: NA; v_gene: TRBV5-4; CDR3aa: CASSYRGSGNTIYF; CDR3nt: TGTGCCAGCAGCTACAGAGGCTCTGGAAACACCATATATTTT
j_gene: TRBJ2-7; len: 14; d_gene: TRBD1; abundance: NA; v_gene: TRBV30; CDR3aa: CAWNRDRAFYEQYF; CDR3nt: TGTGCCTGGAATCGGGACAGGGCCTTCTACGAGCAGTACTTC